This TCR beta chain came from a study of CD8 T cells in ankylosing spondylitis (dated by TCRdb to the late 2010s). Study-wide context: T cell receptor beta repertoires were profiled in healthy donors and ankylosing spondylitis patients so that disease-linked TCR variants could be found. The full study cohort was made up of about 24 ankylosing spondylitis patients and about a hundred healthy donors. Peripheral blood was sampled, and synovial fluid was also collected from ankylosing spondylitis patients. The research as a whole found: A TCR beta motif made up of roughly eight highly homologous amino acid variants appeared to be characteristic of blood from ankylosing spondylitis patients. Significant enrichment of the disease-linked clones was reported in matched synovial fluid samples from ankylosing spondylitis patients. Some of the motif variants had been reported before in the synovial fluid and blood of reactive arthritis patients, a finding that suggests common disease-initiation mechanisms. In peripheral blood, the disease-linked clones were found at relatively low frequencies and had a CD8+ phenotype.

TCRdb lists the instrument as Illumina HiSeq 2500. Quantitative 5'-RACE with molecular barcodes was the method used to prepare the TCR beta libraries. The study's processing was this. A new computational method, built on a probabilistic model of VDJ rearrangement, was used to identify disease-linked TCR variants. The public reads were run again by TCRdb, first through fastp at Q25 and then through MiXCR, and only productive beta chains were kept. For every CDR3 protein sequence, its rows merge into one entry that carries the most common genes and DNA. TCRdb, not the authors, supplied the V and J calls. The sample data list about 440,000 distinct CDR3 sequences, and more than 15% of these were observed just once. The ten largest clonotypes hold approximately 0.97% of the sample. Comments on this clonotype: The antigen it binds to is not known. Base qualities were left out, and no much larger clone turns up one base away.

V is reduced by 5 bases and J by 1 base, leaving a spacing of 11 bases between them. CDR3 length: 15 amino acids, cysteine to phenylalanine. Just CDR3 DNA is preserved here, 45 bases in frame from base 1. The germline V gene encodes CDR1 SGHVS and CDR2 FQNEAQ. The specimen sequenced was blood, either unsorted or a sorted T cell fraction (not recorded which). This clonotype was obtained from a male donor with ankylosing spondylitis. Here the chain combines TRBV7-8 and TRBJ2-2, with a weak D call of TRBD2 (5 bases match). The CDR3 region has the sequence CASSRRSENTGELFF. The DNA is TGTGCCAGCAGCCGTCGTAGCGAGAACACCGGGGAGCTGTTTTTT. With the rest looked up from the reference TRBV7-8 and TRBJ2-2 genes rather than sequenced, the full variable domain is GAGVSQSPRYKVAKRGQDVALRCDPISGHVSLFWYQQALGQGPEFLTYFQNEAQLDKSGLPSDRFFAERPEGSVSTLKIQRTQQEDSAVYLCASSRRSENTGELFFGEGSRLTVL.